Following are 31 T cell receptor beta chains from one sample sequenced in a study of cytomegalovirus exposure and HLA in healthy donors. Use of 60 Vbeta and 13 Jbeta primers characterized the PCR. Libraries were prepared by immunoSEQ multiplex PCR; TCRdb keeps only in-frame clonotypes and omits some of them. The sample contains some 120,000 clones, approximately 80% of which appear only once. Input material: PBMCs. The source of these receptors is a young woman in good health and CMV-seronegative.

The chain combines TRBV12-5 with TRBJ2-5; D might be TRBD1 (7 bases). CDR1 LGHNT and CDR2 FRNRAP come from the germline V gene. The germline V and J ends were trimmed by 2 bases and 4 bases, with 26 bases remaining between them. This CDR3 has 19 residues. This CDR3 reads CASGLPPGDSKGFRETQYF. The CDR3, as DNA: TGTGCTAGTGGTTTGCCTCCGGGGGACAGTAAAGGATTCAGAGAGACCCAGTACTTC.

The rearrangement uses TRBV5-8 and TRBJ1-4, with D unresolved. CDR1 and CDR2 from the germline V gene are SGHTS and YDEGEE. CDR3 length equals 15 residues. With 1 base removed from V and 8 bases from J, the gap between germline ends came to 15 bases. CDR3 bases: TGTGCCAGCAGCTTGTTTGGACTACCGAAGGAAAAACTGTTTTTT. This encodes CASSLFGLPKEKLFF.

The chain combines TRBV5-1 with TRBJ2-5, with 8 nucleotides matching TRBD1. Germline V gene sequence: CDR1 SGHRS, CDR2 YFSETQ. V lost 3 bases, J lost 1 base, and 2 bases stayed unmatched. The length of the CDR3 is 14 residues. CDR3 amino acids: CASSWDRSQETQYF. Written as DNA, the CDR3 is TGCGCCAGCAGCTGGGACAGGTCCCAAGAGACCCAGTACTTC.

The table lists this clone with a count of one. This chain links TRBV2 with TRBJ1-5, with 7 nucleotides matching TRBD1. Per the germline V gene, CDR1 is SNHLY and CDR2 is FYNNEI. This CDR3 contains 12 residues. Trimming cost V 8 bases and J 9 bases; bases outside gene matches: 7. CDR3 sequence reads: CASGTEPPPQHF. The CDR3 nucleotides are TGTGCCAGCGGGACAGAACCCCCGCCCCAGCATTTT. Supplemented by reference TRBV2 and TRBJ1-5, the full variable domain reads EPEVTQTPSHQVTQMGQEVILRCVPISNHLYFYWYRQILGQKVEFLVSFYNNEISEKSEIFDDQFSVERPDGSNFTLKIRSTKLEDSAMYFCASGTEPPPQHFGDGTRLSIL.

CDR3 sequence (DNA): TGCGCCAGCAGCCCGGGGGGGGGAGGTAAGAACACTGAAGCTTTCTTT. Its translation: CASSPGGGGKNTEAFF. The chain combines TRBV5-1 with TRBJ1-1, with D perhaps matching TRBD1 (5 bases). The CDR3 runs 16 residues. V was trimmed by 4 bases and J by 1 base, leaving 17 bases between them. Germline assignment: CDR1 SGHRS and CDR2 YFSETQ.

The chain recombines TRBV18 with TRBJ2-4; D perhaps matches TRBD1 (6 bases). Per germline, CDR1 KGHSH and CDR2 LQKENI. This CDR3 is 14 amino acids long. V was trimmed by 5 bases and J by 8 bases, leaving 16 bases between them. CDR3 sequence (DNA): TGTGCCAGCTCATCCGGACAGTGGAATGACATTCAGTACTTC. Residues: CASSSGQWNDIQYF.

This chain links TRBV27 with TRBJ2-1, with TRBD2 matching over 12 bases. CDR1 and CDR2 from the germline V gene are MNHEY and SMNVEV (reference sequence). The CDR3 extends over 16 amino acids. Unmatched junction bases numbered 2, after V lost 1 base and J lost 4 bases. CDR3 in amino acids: CASSLYLAGGYNEQFF. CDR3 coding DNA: TGTGCCAGCAGTTTATACCTAGCGGGGGGGTACAATGAGCAGTTCTTC.

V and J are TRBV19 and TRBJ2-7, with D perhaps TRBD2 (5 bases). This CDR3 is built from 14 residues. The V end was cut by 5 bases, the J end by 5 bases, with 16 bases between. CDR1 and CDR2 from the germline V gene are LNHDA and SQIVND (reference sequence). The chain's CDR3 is CASSLVGGLDEQYF. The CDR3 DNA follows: TGTGCCAGTAGTCTAGTAGGAGGACTGGACGAGCAGTACTTC.

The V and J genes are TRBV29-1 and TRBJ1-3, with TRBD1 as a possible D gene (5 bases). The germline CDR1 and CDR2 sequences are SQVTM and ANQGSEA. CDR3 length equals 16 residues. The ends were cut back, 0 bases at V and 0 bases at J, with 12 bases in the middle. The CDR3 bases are TGCAGCGTTGAAGATCAAGGGGTTGTCTCTGGAAACACCATATATTTT. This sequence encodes CSVEDQGVVSGNTIYF.

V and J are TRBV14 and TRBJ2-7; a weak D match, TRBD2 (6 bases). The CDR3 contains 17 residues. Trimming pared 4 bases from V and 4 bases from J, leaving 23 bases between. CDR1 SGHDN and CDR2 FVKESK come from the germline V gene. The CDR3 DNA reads TGTGCCAGCAGCCTTAGCCTAACCGTAATCGGGGGTTACGAGCAGTACTTC. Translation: CASSLSLTVIGGYEQYF.

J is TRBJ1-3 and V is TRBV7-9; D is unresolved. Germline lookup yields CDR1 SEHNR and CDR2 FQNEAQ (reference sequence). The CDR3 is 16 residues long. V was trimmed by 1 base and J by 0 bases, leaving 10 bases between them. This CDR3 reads CASSLDDRYSGNTIYF. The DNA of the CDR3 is TGTGCCAGCAGCTTAGATGATCGCTACTCTGGAAACACCATATATTTT.

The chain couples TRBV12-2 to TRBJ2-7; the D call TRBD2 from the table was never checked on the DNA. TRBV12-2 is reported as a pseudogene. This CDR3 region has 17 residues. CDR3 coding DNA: TGTGCAAGTCGCATGCTAGCCAATCGGACCGCCTGTCGCGAGCAGTACTTC. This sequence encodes CASRMLANRTACREQYF.

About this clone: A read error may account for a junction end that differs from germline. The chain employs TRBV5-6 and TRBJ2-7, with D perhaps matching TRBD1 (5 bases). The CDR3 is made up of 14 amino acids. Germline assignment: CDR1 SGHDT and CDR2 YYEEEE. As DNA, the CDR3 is TGTGCCAGCAGCCGGCAGGACATTGCCTACGCGCAGTACTTC. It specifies CASSRQDIAYAQYF.

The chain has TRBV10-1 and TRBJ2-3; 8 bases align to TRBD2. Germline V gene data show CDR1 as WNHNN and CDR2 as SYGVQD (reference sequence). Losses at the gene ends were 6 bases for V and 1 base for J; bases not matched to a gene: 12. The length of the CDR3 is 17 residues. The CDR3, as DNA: TGCGCCAGCAGCCCGCTAGCGGGCCGGTGGGGCACAGATACGCAGTATTTT. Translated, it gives CASSPLAGRWGTDTQYF.

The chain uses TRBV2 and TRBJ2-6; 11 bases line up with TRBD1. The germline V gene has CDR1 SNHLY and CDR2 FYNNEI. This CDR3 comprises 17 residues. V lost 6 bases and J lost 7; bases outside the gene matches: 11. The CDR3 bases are TGTGCCAGCAGGGACAGGGGGCGCCCCCTTCGAGCCAACGTCCTGACTTTC. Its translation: CASRDRGRPLRANVLTF.

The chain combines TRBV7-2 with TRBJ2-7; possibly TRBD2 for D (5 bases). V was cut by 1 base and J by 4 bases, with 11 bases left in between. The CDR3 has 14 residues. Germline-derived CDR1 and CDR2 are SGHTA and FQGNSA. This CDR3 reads CASSLGIPGYEQYF. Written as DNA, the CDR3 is TGTGCCAGCAGCTTAGGTATCCCGGGGTACGAGCAGTACTTC.

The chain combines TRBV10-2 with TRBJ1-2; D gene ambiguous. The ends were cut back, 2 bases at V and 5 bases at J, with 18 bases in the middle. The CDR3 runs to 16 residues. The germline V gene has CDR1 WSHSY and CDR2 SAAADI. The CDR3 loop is CASSEARSSVSYGYTF. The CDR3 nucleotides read TGCGCCAGCAGTGAGGCCCGATCCTCAGTATCGTATGGCTACACCTTC.

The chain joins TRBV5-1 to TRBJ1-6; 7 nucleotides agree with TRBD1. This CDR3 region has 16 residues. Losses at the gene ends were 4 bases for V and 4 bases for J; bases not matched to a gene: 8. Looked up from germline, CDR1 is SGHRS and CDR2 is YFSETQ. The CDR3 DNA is TGCGCCAGCAGCCCTATAAAGACAGGGTATAATTCACCCCTCCACTTT. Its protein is CASSPIKTGYNSPLHF.

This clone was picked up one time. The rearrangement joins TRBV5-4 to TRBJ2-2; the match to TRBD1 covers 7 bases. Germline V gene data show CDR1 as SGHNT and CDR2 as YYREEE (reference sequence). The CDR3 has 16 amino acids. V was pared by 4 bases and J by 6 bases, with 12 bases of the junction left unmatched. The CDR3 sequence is CASSVQGIGFPGELFF. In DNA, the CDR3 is TGTGCCAGCAGCGTACAGGGGATCGGGTTTCCCGGGGAGCTGTTTTTT.

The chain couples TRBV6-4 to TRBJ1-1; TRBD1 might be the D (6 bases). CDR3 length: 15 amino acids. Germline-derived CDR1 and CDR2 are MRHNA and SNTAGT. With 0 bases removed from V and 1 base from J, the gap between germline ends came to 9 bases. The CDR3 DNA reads TGTGCCAGCAGTGACTCAGGGGGGGGGAACACTGAAGCTTTCTTT. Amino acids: CASSDSGGGNTEAFF.

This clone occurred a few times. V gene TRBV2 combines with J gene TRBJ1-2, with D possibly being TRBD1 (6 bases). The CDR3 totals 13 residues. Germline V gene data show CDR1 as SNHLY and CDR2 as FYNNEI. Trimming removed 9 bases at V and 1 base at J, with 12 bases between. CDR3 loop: CARALQGNYGYTF. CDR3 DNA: TGTGCCAGAGCCCTACAGGGTAACTATGGCTACACCTTC. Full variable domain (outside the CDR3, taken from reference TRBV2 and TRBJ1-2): EPEVTQTPSHQVTQMGQEVILRCVPISNHLYFYWYRQILGQKVEFLVSFYNNEISEKSEIFDDQFSVERPDGSNFTLKIRSTKLEDSAMYFCARALQGNYGYTFGSGTRLTVV.

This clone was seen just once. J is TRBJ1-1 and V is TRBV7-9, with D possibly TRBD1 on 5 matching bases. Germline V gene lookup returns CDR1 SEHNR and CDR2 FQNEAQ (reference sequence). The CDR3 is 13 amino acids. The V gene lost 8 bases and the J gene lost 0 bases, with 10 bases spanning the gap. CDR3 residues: CASGATVNTEAFF. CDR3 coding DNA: TGTGCCAGCGGCGCGACAGTGAACACTGAAGCTTTCTTT. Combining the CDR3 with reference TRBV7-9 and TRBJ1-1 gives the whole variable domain DTGVSQNPRHKITKRGQNVTFRCDPISEHNRLYWYRQTLGQGPEFLTYFQNEAQLEKSRLLSDRFSAERPKGSFSTLEIQRTEQGDSAMYLCASGATVNTEAFFGQGTRLTVV.

DNA for the CDR3: TGTGCCAGCAGCGTGAGAGGACAGGCCTCTGAAGCTTTCTTT. It codes for CASSVRGQASEAFF. The chain carries TRBV9 and TRBJ1-1; 7 bases fit TRBD1. CDR3 length: 14 amino acids. The trim removed 2 bases at V and 6 bases at J, leaving 7 bases unmatched. The germline V gene has CDR1 SGDLS and CDR2 YYNGEE.

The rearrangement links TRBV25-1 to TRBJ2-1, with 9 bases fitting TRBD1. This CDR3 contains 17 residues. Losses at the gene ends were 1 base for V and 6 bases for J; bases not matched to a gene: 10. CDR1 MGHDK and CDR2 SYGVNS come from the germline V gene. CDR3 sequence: CASSESADRGGGNEQFF. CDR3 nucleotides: TGTGCCAGCAGTGAATCCGCCGACAGGGGGGGTGGCAATGAGCAGTTCTTC.

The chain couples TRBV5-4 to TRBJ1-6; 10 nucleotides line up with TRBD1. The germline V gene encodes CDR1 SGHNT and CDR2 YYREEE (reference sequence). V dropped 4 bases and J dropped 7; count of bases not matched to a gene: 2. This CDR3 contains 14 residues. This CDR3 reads CASSADRGNSPLHF. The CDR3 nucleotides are TGTGCCAGCAGCGCGGACAGGGGGAATTCACCCCTCCACTTT.

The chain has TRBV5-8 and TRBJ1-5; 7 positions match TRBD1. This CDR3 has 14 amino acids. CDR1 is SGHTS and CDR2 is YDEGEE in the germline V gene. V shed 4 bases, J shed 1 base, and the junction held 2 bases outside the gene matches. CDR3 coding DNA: TGTGCCAGCAGCGCAGGGGGAAGCAATCAGCCCCAGCATTTT. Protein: CASSAGGSNQPQHF.

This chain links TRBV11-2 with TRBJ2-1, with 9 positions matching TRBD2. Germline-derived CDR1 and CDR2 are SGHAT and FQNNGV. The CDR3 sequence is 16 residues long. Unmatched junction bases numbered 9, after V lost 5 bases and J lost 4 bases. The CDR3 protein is CASSPRLAGVYNEQFF. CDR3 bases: TGTGCCAGCAGCCCCCGCTTAGCGGGAGTTTACAATGAGCAGTTCTTC.

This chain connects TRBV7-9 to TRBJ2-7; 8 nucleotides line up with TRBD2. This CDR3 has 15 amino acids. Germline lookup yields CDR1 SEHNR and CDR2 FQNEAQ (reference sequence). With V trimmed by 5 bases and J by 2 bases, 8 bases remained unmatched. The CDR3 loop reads CASSPGGLGTYEQYF. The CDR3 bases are TGTGCCAGCAGCCCGGGGGGACTAGGGACCTACGAGCAGTACTTC.

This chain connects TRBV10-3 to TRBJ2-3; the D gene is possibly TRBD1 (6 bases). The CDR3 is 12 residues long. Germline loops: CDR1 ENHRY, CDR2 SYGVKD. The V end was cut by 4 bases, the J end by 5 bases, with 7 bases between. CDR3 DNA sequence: TGTGCCATCAGTGGACAGGTAGATACGCAGTATTTT. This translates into CAISGQVDTQYF.

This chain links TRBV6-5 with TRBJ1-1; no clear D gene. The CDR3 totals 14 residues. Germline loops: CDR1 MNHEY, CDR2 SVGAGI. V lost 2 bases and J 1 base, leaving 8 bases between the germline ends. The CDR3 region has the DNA TGTGCCAGCAGTTACACAGATGAGAACACTGAAGCTTTCTTT. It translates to CASSYTDENTEAFF.

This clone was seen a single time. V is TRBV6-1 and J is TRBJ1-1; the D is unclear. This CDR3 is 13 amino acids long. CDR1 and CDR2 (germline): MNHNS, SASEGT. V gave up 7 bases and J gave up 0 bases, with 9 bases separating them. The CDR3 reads CASMMTMNTEAFF. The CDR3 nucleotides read TGTGCCAGCATGATGACAATGAACACTGAAGCTTTCTTT.